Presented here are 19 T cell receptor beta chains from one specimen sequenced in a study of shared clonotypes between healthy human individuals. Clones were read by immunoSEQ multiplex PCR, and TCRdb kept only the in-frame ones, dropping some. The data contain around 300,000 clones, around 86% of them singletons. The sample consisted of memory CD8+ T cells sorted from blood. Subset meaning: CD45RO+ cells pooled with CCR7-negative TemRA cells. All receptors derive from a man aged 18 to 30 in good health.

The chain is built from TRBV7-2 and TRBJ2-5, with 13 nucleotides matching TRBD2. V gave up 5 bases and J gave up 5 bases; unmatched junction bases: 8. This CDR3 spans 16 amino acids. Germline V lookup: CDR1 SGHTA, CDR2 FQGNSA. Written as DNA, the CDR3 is TGTGCCAGCAGCCGGACTAGCGGGGGCTTCTTGGAGACCCAGTACTTC. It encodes CASSRTSGGFLETQYF.

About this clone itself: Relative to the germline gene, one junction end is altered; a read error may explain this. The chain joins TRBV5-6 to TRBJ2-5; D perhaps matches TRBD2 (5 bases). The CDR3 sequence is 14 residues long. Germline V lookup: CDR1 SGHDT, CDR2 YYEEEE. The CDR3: CASNLGSNQETQYF. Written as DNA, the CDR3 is TGTGCCAGCAACTTGGGGAGCAACCAAGAGACCCAGTACTTC.

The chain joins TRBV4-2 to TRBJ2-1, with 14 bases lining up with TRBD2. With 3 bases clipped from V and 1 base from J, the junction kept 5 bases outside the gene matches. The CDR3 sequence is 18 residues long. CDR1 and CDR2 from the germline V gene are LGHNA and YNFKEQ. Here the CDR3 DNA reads TGTGCCAGCAGCCAGATCGGACTAGCGGGAGGTTCCTACAATGAGCAGTTCTTC. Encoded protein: CASSQIGLAGGSYNEQFF.

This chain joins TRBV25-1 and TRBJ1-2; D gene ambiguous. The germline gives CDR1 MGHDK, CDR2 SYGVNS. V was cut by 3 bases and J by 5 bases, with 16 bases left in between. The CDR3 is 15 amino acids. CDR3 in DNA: TGTGCCAGCAGTGACTCTAGCGCAGGCGAGTATGGCTACACCTTC. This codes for CASSDSSAGEYGYTF.

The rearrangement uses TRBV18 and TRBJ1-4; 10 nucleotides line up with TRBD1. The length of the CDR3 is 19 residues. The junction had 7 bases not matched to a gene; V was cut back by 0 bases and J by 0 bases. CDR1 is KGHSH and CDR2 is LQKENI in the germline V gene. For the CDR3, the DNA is TGTGCCAGCTCACCACCTTTGGGACAGGGGTCTGCAACTAATGAAAAACTGTTTTTT. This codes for CASSPPLGQGSATNEKLFF.

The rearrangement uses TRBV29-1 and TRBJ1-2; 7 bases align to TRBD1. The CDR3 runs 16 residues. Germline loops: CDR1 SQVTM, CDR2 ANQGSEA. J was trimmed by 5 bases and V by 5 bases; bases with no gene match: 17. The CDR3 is CSVSPPRDSGRYGYTF. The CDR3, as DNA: TGCAGCGTTTCACCTCCCCGGGACAGCGGGCGGTATGGCTACACCTTC.

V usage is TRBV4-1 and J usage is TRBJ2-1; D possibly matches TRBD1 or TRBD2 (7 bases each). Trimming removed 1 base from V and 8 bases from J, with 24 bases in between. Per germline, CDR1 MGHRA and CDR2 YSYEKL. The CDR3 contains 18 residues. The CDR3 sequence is CASSQGFWIGQGGDEQFF. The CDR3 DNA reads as TGCGCCAGCAGCCAAGGGTTCTGGATTGGGCAGGGGGGGGATGAGCAGTTCTTC.

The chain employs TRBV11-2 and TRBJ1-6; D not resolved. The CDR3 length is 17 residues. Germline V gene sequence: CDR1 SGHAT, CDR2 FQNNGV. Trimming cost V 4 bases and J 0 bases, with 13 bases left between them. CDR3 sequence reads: CASSSPWWSSYNSPLHF. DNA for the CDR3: TGTGCCAGCAGCTCGCCATGGTGGAGCTCCTATAATTCACCCCTCCACTTT.

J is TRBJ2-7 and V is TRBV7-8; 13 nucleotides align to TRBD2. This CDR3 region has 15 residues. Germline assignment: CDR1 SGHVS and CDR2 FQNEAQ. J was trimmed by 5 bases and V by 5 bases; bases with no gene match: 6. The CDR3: CASSVGLAGVDEQYF. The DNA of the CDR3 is TGTGCCAGCAGCGTAGGACTAGCGGGAGTCGACGAGCAGTACTTC. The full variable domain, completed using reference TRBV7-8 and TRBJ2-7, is GAGVSQSPRYKVAKRGQDVALRCDPISGHVSLFWYQQALGQGPEFLTYFQNEAQLDKSGLPSDRFFAERPEGSVSTLKIQRTQQEDSAVYLCASSVGLAGVDEQYFGPGTRLTVT.

CDR3 sequence (DNA): TGTGCCAGCAGCCAAACCCCTCTCGGGGAGGAGTTCTTC. Encoded protein: CASSQTPLGEEFF. The rearrangement links TRBV27 to TRBJ2-1; TRBD2 is a possible D gene (6 bases). V was pared by 6 bases and J by 14 bases, with 20 bases between. This CDR3 spans 13 amino acids. In germline, CDR1 is MNHEY, CDR2 SMNVEV (reference sequence).

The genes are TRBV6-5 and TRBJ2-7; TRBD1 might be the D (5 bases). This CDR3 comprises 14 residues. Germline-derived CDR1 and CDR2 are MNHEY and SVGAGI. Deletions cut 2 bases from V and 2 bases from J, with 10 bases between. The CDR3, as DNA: TGTGCCAGCAGTTACGGCAGGGAAGCCTACGAGCAGTACTTC. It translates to CASSYGREAYEQYF.

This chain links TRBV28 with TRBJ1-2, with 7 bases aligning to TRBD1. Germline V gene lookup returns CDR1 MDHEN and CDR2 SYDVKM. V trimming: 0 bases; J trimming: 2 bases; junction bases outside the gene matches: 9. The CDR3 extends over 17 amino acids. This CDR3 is CASSLWGSGGVNYGYTF. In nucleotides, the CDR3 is TGTGCCAGCAGTTTATGGGGGTCAGGGGGTGTCAACTATGGCTACACCTTC.

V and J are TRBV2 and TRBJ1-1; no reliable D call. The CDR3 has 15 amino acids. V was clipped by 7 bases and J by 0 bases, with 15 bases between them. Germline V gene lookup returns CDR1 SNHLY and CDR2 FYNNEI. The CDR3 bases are TGTGCCAGCATCATTAACGTCGGGATGAACACTGAAGCTTTCTTT. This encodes CASIINVGMNTEAFF.

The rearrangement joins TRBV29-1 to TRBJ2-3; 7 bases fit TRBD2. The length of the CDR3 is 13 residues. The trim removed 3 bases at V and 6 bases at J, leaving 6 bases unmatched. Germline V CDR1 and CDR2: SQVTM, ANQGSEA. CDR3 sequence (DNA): TGCAGCGTTGAGTGGCTAGCGGTTGATACGCAGTATTTT. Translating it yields CSVEWLAVDTQYF.

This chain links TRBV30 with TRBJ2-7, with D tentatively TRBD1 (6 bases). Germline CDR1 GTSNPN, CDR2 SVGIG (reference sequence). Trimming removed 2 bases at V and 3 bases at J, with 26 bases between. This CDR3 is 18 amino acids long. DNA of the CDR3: TGTGCCTGGAGTATGAGACAGGTCTTCCTTAAACCGCTCTACGAGCAGTACTTC. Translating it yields CAWSMRQVFLKPLYEQYF.

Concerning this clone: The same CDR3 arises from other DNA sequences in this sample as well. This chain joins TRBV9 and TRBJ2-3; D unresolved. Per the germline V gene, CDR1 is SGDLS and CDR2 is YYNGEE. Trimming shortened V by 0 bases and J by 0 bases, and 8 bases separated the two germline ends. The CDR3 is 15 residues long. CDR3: CASSVGVDSTDTQYF. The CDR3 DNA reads TGTGCCAGCAGCGTAGGTGTGGATAGCACAGATACGCAGTATTTT. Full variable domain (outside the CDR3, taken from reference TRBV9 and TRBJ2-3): DSGVTQTPKHLITATGQRVTLRCSPRSGDLSVYWYQQSLDQGLQFLIQYYNGEERAKGNILERFSAQQFPDLHSELNLSSLELGDSALYFCASSVGVDSTDTQYFGPGTRLTVL.

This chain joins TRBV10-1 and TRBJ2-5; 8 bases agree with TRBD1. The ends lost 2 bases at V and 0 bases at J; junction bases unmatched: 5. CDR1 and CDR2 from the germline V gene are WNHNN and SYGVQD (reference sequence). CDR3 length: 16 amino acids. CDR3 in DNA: TGCGCCAGCAGTGAGGGGGGGACAGGCCACCAAGAGACCCAGTACTTC. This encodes CASSEGGTGHQETQYF.

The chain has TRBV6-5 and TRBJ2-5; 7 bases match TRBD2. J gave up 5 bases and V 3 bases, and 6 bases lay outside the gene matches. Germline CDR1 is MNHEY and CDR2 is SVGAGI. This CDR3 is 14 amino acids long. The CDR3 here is CASSYRRESETQYF. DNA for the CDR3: TGTGCCAGCAGTTATCGGCGGGAGAGTGAGACCCAGTACTTC.

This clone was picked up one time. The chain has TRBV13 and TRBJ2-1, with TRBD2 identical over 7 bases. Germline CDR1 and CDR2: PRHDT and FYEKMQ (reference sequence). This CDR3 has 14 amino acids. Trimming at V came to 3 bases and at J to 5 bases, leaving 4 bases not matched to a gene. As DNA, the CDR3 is TGTGCCAGCAGCTTTGGACTAGAAGACAATGAGCAGTTCTTC. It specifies CASSFGLEDNEQFF. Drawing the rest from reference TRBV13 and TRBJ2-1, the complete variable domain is AAGVIQSPRHLIKEKRETATLKCYPIPRHDTVYWYQQGPGQDPQFLISFYEKMQSDKGSIPDRFSAQQFSDYHSELNMSSLELGDSALYFCASSFGLEDNEQFFGPGTRLTVL.